A single sample gave rise to the 26 T cell receptor beta chains below, sequenced in a study of human T cells and chemical hapten exposure. Time point here: patch test 1, 2 weeks after DPC sensitization. Treatment: therapeutic diphenylcyclopropenone sensitization with weekly scalp DPC. TCRdb re-called the RACE reads with MiXCR, one entry per CDR3 protein. The sample includes 84,000 or so distinct CDR3 sequences, 10% to 13% of them seen just once. Sequenced here: whole blood, sampled in connection with sensitization to the hapten diphenylcyclopropenone (DPC). These receptors were collected from a man between 40 and 49 years old with alopecia areata. Some clones in this sample may be carry-over from other donors' samples.

This clonotype was seen just once. V and J are TRBV7-2 and TRBJ2-5; 13 nucleotides match TRBD2. The V and J ends lost 2 bases and 1 base, in that order; junction bases with no gene match: 7. The CDR3 runs 18 residues. Germline V gene lookup returns CDR1 SGHTA and CDR2 FQGNSA. CDR3 DNA: TGTGCCAGCAGCTTATCACTAGCGGGAGGGCCGGGCCAAGAGACCCAGTACTTC. Amino acids: CASSLSLAGGPGQETQYF.

This clonotype was seen more than once but under ten times. The chain employs TRBV7-9 and TRBJ1-2, with 9 bases aligning to TRBD1. V was clipped by 5 bases and J by 8 bases; unmatched bases: 9. The germline V gene encodes CDR1 SEHNR and CDR2 FQNEAQ (reference sequence). This CDR3 is 14 amino acids long. The CDR3 loop is CASSDAWTGVGYTF. CDR3 DNA sequence: TGTGCCAGCAGCGATGCCTGGACAGGGGTAGGCTACACCTTC.

The chain uses TRBV28 and TRBJ2-6; 9 nucleotides align to TRBD2. The germline CDR1 and CDR2 sequences are MDHEN and SYDVKM. The CDR3 extends over 16 amino acids. V dropped 6 bases and J dropped 4; count of bases not matched to a gene: 7. The CDR3 spells CASSRRGGTGANVLTF. The CDR3 DNA follows: TGTGCCAGCAGCCGGCGGGGGGGCACAGGGGCCAACGTCCTGACTTTC.

This clonotype was seen more than once but under ten times. The rearrangement uses TRBV6-5 and TRBJ2-3; D unclear. V was trimmed by 6 bases and J by 4 bases, leaving 14 bases between them. Germline V gene lookup returns CDR1 MNHEY and CDR2 SVGAGI. The length of the CDR3 is 14 residues. The CDR3 reads CASSLTPGPDTQYF. The CDR3 DNA reads TGTGCCAGCAGCTTGACCCCCGGGCCAGATACGCAGTATTTT.

The genes are TRBV11-1 and TRBJ2-3; 7 bases match TRBD1. Germline assignment: CDR1 SGHAT and CDR2 FQDESV (reference sequence). J was trimmed by 5 bases and V by 5 bases; bases with no gene match: 10. The length of the CDR3 is 15 residues. For the CDR3, the DNA is TGTGCCAGCAGCCCCGAGACAGGGTTTGGAGATACGCAGTATTTT. This encodes CASSPETGFGDTQYF. The whole variable domain, filled in from reference TRBV11-1 and TRBJ2-3, reads EAEVAQSPRYKITEKSQAVAFWCDPISGHATLYWYRQILGQGPELLVQFQDESVVDDSQLPKDRFSAERLKGVDSTLKIQPAELGDSAMYLCASSPETGFGDTQYFGPGTRLTVL.

This clonotype has at least ten counts. The gene calls are TRBV6-1 and TRBJ1-1, with TRBD1 as a possible D gene (5 bases). This CDR3 contains 11 residues. V was cut by 10 bases and J by 4 bases, with 10 bases left in between. In germline, CDR1 is MNHNS, CDR2 SASEGT. The chain's CDR3 is CANVGGTEAFF. The CDR3 DNA reads as TGTGCCAATGTCGGGGGCACTGAAGCTTTCTTT.

This clonotype occurred a few times. V usage is TRBV27 and J usage is TRBJ1-4, with a weak D call TRBD1 (6 bases). Trimming removed 6 bases at V and 6 bases at J, with 26 bases between. Germline lookup yields CDR1 MNHEY and CDR2 SMNVEV (reference sequence). The length of the CDR3 is 18 residues. CDR3 region: CASSQWRAGGNRDEKLFF. The CDR3 coding sequence is TGTGCCAGCAGCCAATGGAGGGCCGGGGGGAACAGGGATGAAAAACTGTTTTTT. Full variable domain (remainder filled in from reference TRBV27 and TRBJ1-4): EAQVTQNPRYLITVTGKKLTVTCSQNMNHEYMSWYRQDPGLGLRQIYYSMNVEVTDKGDVPEGYKVSRKEKRNFPLILESPSPNQTSLYFCASSQWRAGGNRDEKLFFGSGTQLSVL.

This clonotype has a count of ten or more. The chain carries TRBV28 and TRBJ2-1; D perhaps matches TRBD2 (5 bases). The CDR3 is 14 amino acids. Germline V gene sequence: CDR1 MDHEN, CDR2 SYDVKM. V gave up 5 bases and J gave up 9 bases, with 17 bases separating them. In nucleotides, the CDR3 is TGTGCCAGCAGTCCCGCTCTAGCCGGAATTGAGCAGTTCTTC. It codes for CASSPALAGIEQFF.

The V and J genes are TRBV7-6 and TRBJ2-6; 10 nucleotides align to TRBD2. The CDR3 is made up of 19 amino acids. Germline V CDR1 and CDR2: SGHVS, FNYEAQ. The V gene end was trimmed by 2 bases and the J gene end by 0 bases; junction bases not matched to a gene: 7. The CDR3 sequence is CASSLIASGSRSGANVLTF. The CDR3 DNA is TGTGCCAGCAGCTTAATCGCTAGCGGGAGCCGCTCTGGGGCCAACGTCCTGACTTTC.

This clonotype was recorded a few times. The chain couples TRBV20-1 to TRBJ2-7; D may match TRBD1 or TRBD2 (5 bases each). This CDR3 contains 14 residues. Trimming took 6 bases from V and 7 from J, leaving 22 bases between them. CDR1 is DFQATT, CDR2 SNEGSKA, per germline (reference sequence). In DNA form, the CDR3 reads TGCAGTGCCCTTCTCCGGGACCCACGGGATGAGCAGTACTTC. Translating gives CSALLRDPRDEQYF.

The CDR3 DNA reads as TGTGCCAGCAGCCGAGGACTAGCTGGGCTCGGCGAGCAGTACGTC. Protein sequence: CASSRGLAGLGEQYV. V and J are TRBV3-1 and TRBJ2-7; the match to TRBD2 covers 8 bases. Germline-derived CDR1 and CDR2 are LGHDT and YNNKEL (reference sequence). V lost 4 bases, J lost 6 bases, and 11 bases stayed unmatched. The CDR3 runs 15 residues.

The table lists this clonotype with a few counts. The chain carries TRBV12-3 or TRBV12-4 and TRBJ1-2; TRBD1 matches at 7 bases. The CDR3 totals 14 residues. Unmatched junction bases numbered 13, after V lost 7 bases and J lost 8 bases. CDR3 amino acids: CASNSMTGRGGYTF. The DNA of the CDR3 is TGTGCCAGCAATTCTATGACAGGGAGAGGAGGCTACACCTTC.

This clonotype was counted at least ten times. The chain couples TRBV4-3 to TRBJ2-3, with D perhaps being TRBD1 or TRBD2 (7 bases each). This CDR3 contains 15 residues. Trimming took off 0 bases at V and 6 bases at J, with 13 bases between the two ends. The germline V gene encodes CDR1 LGHNA and CDR2 YSLEER. CDR3 loop: CASSQDGRGLDTQYF. In nucleotides, the CDR3 is TGCGCCAGCAGCCAAGATGGGAGGGGGCTGGATACGCAGTATTTT.

V usage is TRBV14 and J usage is TRBJ1-4; TRBD1 agrees at 8 bases. Germline CDR1 is SGHDN and CDR2 is FVKESK. The CDR3 runs to 15 residues. Trimming took 5 bases from V and 8 from J; bases not matched to a gene: 10. The CDR3 loop is CASSYKTGAGEKLFF. The CDR3 coding sequence is TGTGCCAGCAGCTACAAGACAGGGGCCGGGGAAAAACTGTTTTTT. The full variable domain, its missing parts supplied by reference TRBV14 and TRBJ1-4, is EAGVTQFPSHSVIEKGQTVTLRCDPISGHDNLYWYRRVMGKEIKFLLHFVKESKQDESGMPNNRFLAERTGGTYSTLKVQPAELEDSGVYFCASSYKTGAGEKLFFGSGTQLSVL.

V usage is TRBV3-2 and J usage is TRBJ2-5; the D call of TRBD1 is as the table states it, not checked on the DNA. TRBV3-2 is a recognized pseudogene. This CDR3 spans 18 amino acids. The CDR3 spells CASSQPCGQGGIEETQYF. CDR3 in DNA: TGTGCCAGCAGCCAACCATGCGGGCAGGGGGGAATCGAAGAGACCCAGTACTTC.

This clonotype was counted ten times or more. The J gene is TRBJ1-2, the V gene TRBV14; weak D call: TRBD1 (5 bases). This CDR3 is built from 16 residues. Germline V lookup: CDR1 SGHDN, CDR2 FVKESK. V shed 0 bases and J shed 8 bases, with 19 bases lying between them. The CDR3 protein is CASSQDHIRADRGYTF. The CDR3 DNA reads as TGTGCCAGCAGCCAAGATCATATCAGGGCAGATCGAGGCTACACCTTC.

There are a few counts of this clonotype. The V and J genes are TRBV6-2 or TRBV6-3 and TRBJ2-5; TRBD2 agrees at 8 bases. Germline CDR1 is MNHEY and CDR2 is SVGEGT. This CDR3 has 14 residues. V trimming: 6 bases; J trimming: 5 bases; junction bases outside the gene matches: 8. The CDR3 spells CASSSGTSVETQYF. Here the CDR3 DNA reads TGTGCCAGCAGCTCCGGGACTAGTGTTGAGACCCAGTACTTC.

V and J are TRBV7-8 and TRBJ2-7, with 9 bases lining up with TRBD2. The CDR3 loop spans 13 amino acids. Per germline, CDR1 SGHVS and CDR2 FQNEAQ. The V gene end was trimmed by 2 bases and the J gene end by 6 bases; junction bases not matched to a gene: 2. CDR3 in amino acids: CASSLLAGREQYV. CDR3 DNA sequence: TGTGCCAGCAGCTTACTAGCGGGACGCGAGCAGTACGTC.

The sample holds a few counts of this clonotype. The gene calls are TRBV9 and TRBJ1-2, with D hard to call. CDR1 and CDR2 from the germline V gene are SGDLS and YYNGEE. The V and J ends lost 3 bases and 8 bases respectively, with 8 bases between them. The CDR3 totals 11 residues. The CDR3 DNA reads TGTGCCAGCAGCGAGCCTGGGGGCTACACCTTC. Translation: CASSEPGGYTF.

This clonotype has at least ten counts. CDR3 sequence (DNA): TGTGCCAGCAGTGGCCGTCAGGGGTGGCAGCCCCAGCATTTT. This sequence encodes CASSGRQGWQPQHF. This rearrangement joins TRBV2 to TRBJ1-5; tentatively, D is TRBD1 (6 bases). Trimming pared 4 bases from V and 7 bases from J, leaving 14 bases between. The CDR3 runs 14 residues. The germline CDR1 and CDR2 sequences are SNHLY and FYNNEI.

DNA of the CDR3: TGCGCCAGCAGCTTTGGGGACAGGACGTTTAATGAAAAACTGTTTTTT. Its protein product is CASSFGDRTFNEKLFF. The chain employs TRBV5-1 and TRBJ1-4; 8 nucleotides agree with TRBD1. The CDR3 is 16 residues long. Germline-derived CDR1 and CDR2 are SGHRS and YFSETQ. J lost 4 bases, V lost 2 bases, and 7 bases had no gene match.

The sample holds a few counts of this clonotype. The chain joins TRBV18 to TRBJ2-1, with 9 bases fitting TRBD1. Trimming removed 8 bases from V and 3 bases from J; junction bases left unmatched: 8. CDR1 is KGHSH, CDR2 LQKENI, per germline. CDR3 size: 15 residues. CDR3 sequence: CASGTGTGRYNEQFF. The CDR3 coding sequence is TGTGCCAGCGGAACCGGGACAGGGCGCTACAATGAGCAGTTCTTC.

This clonotype was seen more than once but under ten times. The chain employs TRBV18 and TRBJ1-1; possible D gene TRBD1, 6 bases. Germline CDR1 is KGHSH and CDR2 is LQKENI. V was pared by 2 bases and J by 5 bases, with 9 bases between. The CDR3 totals 13 residues. The CDR3 DNA reads TGTGCCAGCTCACCAGGGGGCTGGACTGAAGCTTTCTTT. Translated, it gives CASSPGGWTEAFF.

The V call is TRBV11-2, the J call TRBJ2-1; D is unresolved. In germline, CDR1 is SGHAT, CDR2 FQNNGV. CDR3 length: 16 amino acids. V gave up 2 bases and J gave up 2 bases, with 13 bases separating them. In nucleotides, the CDR3 is TGTGCCAGCAGCTTATTTACCGTAGGACCCTACAATGAGCAGTTCTTC. This gives the protein CASSLFTVGPYNEQFF.

This clonotype was detected many times. The rearrangement uses TRBV12-3 or TRBV12-4 and TRBJ2-7; D is ambiguous. This CDR3 is built from 12 residues. V was clipped by 0 bases and J by 3 bases, with 3 bases between them. CDR3 in DNA: TGTGCCAGCAGTTTAGCTGACTACGAGCAGTACTTC. Translating it yields CASSLADYEQYF.

V usage is TRBV6-6 and J usage is TRBJ2-7, with 12 bases that match TRBD2. The ends lost 5 bases at V and 3 bases at J; junction bases unmatched: 8. The CDR3 runs 16 residues. Germline assignment: CDR1 MNHNY and CDR2 SVGAGI (reference sequence). Here the CDR3 reads CASSKGGTSGYYEQYV. CDR3 nucleotides: TGTGCCAGCAGTAAGGGCGGGACTAGCGGGTACTACGAGCAGTACGTC.